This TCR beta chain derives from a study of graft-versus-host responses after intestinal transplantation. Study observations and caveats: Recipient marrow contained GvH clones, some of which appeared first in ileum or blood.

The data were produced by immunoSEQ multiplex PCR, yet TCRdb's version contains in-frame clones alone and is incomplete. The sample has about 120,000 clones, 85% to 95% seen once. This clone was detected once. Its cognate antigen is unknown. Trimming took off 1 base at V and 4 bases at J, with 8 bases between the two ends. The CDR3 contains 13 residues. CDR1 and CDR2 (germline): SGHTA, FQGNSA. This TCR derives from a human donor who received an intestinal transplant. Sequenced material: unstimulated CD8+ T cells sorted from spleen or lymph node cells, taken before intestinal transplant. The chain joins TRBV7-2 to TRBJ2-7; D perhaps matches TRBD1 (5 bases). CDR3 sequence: CASSLGGLYEQYF. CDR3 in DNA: TGTGCCAGCAGCTTAGGGGGCCTTTACGAGCAGTACTTC.